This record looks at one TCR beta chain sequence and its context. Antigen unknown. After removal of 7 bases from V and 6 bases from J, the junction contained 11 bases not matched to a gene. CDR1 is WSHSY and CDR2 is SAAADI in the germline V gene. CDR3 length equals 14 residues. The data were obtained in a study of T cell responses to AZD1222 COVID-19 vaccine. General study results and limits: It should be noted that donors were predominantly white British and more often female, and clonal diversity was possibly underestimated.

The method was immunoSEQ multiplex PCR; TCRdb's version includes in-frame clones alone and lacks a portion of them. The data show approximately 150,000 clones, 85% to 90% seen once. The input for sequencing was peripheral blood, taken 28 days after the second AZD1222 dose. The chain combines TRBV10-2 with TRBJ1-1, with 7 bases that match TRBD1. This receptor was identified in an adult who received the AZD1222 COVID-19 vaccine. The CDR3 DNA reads TGCGCCAGCACTGGACAGGAGTTCTCCTCTGAAGCTTTCTTT. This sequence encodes CASTGQEFSSEAFF.